The next 27 T cell receptor beta chains were all read from a single sample in a study of T cells in Graves' hyperthyroidism and ophthalmopathy. RNA transcripts provided the source from which TCR beta CDR3 regions were amplified. Using the HTBI primer set, a first-round RT-PCR was run on the TCR CDR3. Each CDR3 protein gets one entry after TCRdb re-called the multiplex PCR reads with MiXCR. The data show over 700,000 distinct CDR3 sequences, with under 20% seen just once and approximately 16% held by the top ten. Material for sequencing was blood. These receptor sequences come from a woman between 50 and 59 years old with Graves' hyperthyroidism that later progressed to Graves' ophthalmopathy.

This clonotype was counted at least ten times. V gene TRBV3-1 combines with J gene TRBJ2-4; no firm D call. The CDR3 has 14 amino acids. The V gene's germline CDR1 is LGHDT and CDR2 YNNKEL (reference sequence). V was trimmed by 0 bases and J by 8 bases, leaving 11 bases between them. CDR3 sequence: CASSQDAVSDIQYF. In DNA form, the CDR3 reads TGTGCCAGCAGCCAAGACGCAGTATCGGACATTCAGTACTTC.

The chain couples TRBV5-8 to TRBJ2-2; 9 bases are shared with TRBD1. CDR1 SGHTS and CDR2 YDEGEE come from the germline V gene. This CDR3 spans 17 amino acids. Trimming cost V 3 bases and J 4 bases; bases outside gene matches: 10. Here the CDR3 DNA reads TGTGCCAGCAGCTCTTTACAGGGGGCCCGTGGCACCGGGGAGCTGTTTTTT. It codes for CASSSLQGARGTGELFF.

This clonotype was counted at least ten times. The chain joins TRBV12-3 or TRBV12-4 to TRBJ1-3; 8 bases fit TRBD1. The V gene end was trimmed by 3 bases and the J gene end by 0 bases; junction bases not matched to a gene: 10. This CDR3 has 18 residues. The chain's CDR3 is CASSFWDFGQGSGNTIYF. The DNA for the CDR3 is TGTGCCAGCAGTTTTTGGGATTTTGGACAGGGCTCTGGAAACACCATATATTTT.

This clonotype came up many times. The CDR3 DNA reads as TGTGCCAGCAGCTTAGATCCAGAGCTGGAGACCCAGTACTTC. Protein: CASSLDPELETQYF. The chain has TRBV7-9 and TRBJ2-5, with D unresolved. Trimming pared 1 base from V and 5 bases from J, leaving 11 bases between. The CDR3 runs to 14 residues. CDR1 and CDR2 from the germline V gene are SEHNR and FQNEAQ (reference sequence).

This clonotype was seen repeatedly, ten times or more. The CDR3 DNA sequence: TGCAGCGTTGCAGGGCCTATGAACACTGAAGCTTTCTTT. It specifies CSVAGPMNTEAFF. The rearrangement uses TRBV29-1 and TRBJ1-1; weak D call: TRBD1 (5 bases). This CDR3 region has 13 residues. Trimming shortened V by 4 bases and J by 0 bases, and 9 bases separated the two germline ends. The V gene's germline CDR1 is SQVTM and CDR2 ANQGSEA.

The chain recombines TRBV11-1 with TRBJ1-2; TRBD1 matches 8 bases. The V and J ends lost 6 bases and 0 bases, in that order; junction bases with no gene match: 6. The CDR3 covers 15 residues. Per the germline V gene, CDR1 is SGHAT and CDR2 is FQDESV (reference sequence). CDR3 sequence (DNA): TGTGCCAGCAGAATTACAGGGGGTTCTAACTATGGCTACACCTTC. It yields the protein CASRITGGSNYGYTF. Variable domain in full (rest from reference TRBV11-1 and TRBJ1-2): EAEVAQSPRYKITEKSQAVAFWCDPISGHATLYWYRQILGQGPELLVQFQDESVVDDSQLPKDRFSAERLKGVDSTLKIQPAELGDSAMYLCASRITGGSNYGYTFGSGTRLTVV.

This clonotype turned up a few times. The chain is built from TRBV6-1 and TRBJ1-5; possibly TRBD1 for D (6 bases). The CDR3 contains 16 residues. Germline lookup yields CDR1 MNHNS and CDR2 SASEGT. V shed 5 bases and J shed 1 base, with 15 bases lying between them. CDR3 sequence (DNA): TGTGCCAGCAGTTTGGGAAGGGGGGTAAGCAATCAGCCCCAGCATTTT. This sequence encodes CASSLGRGVSNQPQHF.

This clonotype was counted a few times. The V call is TRBV30, the J call TRBJ1-5; the match to TRBD1 covers 8 bases. The CDR3 length is 14 residues. Germline trimming cut 2 bases from V and 7 bases from J; bases unmatched to any gene: 7. Germline loops: CDR1 GTSNPN, CDR2 SVGIG (reference sequence). CDR3 bases: TGTGCCTGGAGTCCCTCGACAGGGGTCCAGCCCCAGCATTTT. Protein: CAWSPSTGVQPQHF.

This clonotype came up many times. V usage is TRBV20-1 and J usage is TRBJ1-1; D uncertain. CDR3 length equals 15 residues. Trimming removed 6 bases from V and 0 bases from J, with 17 bases in between. Per germline, CDR1 DFQATT and CDR2 SNEGSKA (reference sequence). The CDR3 protein is CSASLQAGLNTEAFF. CDR3 DNA sequence: TGCAGTGCCTCCCTCCAGGCTGGATTGAACACTGAAGCTTTCTTT.

This clonotype was detected ten times or more. This chain connects TRBV15 to TRBJ2-7, with a possible D match to TRBD1 (6 bases). Germline assignment: CDR1 LNHNV and CDR2 YYDKDF (reference sequence). This CDR3 is 13 amino acids long. The germline V and J ends were trimmed by 0 bases and 4 bases, with 7 bases remaining between them. CDR3 sequence reads: CATSRDRGYEQYF. The CDR3 DNA reads TGTGCCACCAGCAGAGATAGGGGGTACGAGCAGTACTTC.

At least ten counts were recorded for this clonotype. The CDR3 region has the DNA TGTGCCAGCAGGATGCCTCTAGCGGTATCCGGGGAGCTGTTTTTT. Translated: CASRMPLAVSGELFF. The V call is TRBV12-3 or TRBV12-4, the J call TRBJ2-2, with 7 bases that match TRBD2. CDR3 length equals 15 residues. After removal of 6 bases from V and 6 bases from J, the junction contained 10 bases not matched to a gene.

The chain uses TRBV29-1 and TRBJ2-7, with 8 bases matching TRBD1. V shed 4 bases, J shed 3 bases, and the junction held 2 bases outside the gene matches. This CDR3 contains 12 residues. The germline V gene encodes CDR1 SQVTM and CDR2 ANQGSEA. The CDR3 region is CSVGQGIYEQYF. As DNA, the CDR3 is TGCAGCGTTGGACAGGGGATCTACGAGCAGTACTTC.

This clonotype has a handful of counts. V is TRBV5-6 and J is TRBJ2-3, with 7 positions matching TRBD2. There are 15 residues in the CDR3. CDR1 and CDR2 from the germline V gene are SGHDT and YYEEEE. J gave up 4 bases and V 5 bases, and 10 bases lay outside the gene matches. The CDR3 bases are TGTGCCAGCAGTATCCGGCAGGGAGGGTCAGATACGCAGTATTTT. Its translation is CASSIRQGGSDTQYF.

The chain uses TRBV10-3 and TRBJ2-3, with 9 nucleotides matching TRBD2. Germline CDR1 reads ENHRY; CDR2 reads SYGVKD. V was clipped by 6 bases and J by 0 bases; unmatched bases: 4. The CDR3 extends over 15 amino acids. The CDR3 DNA is TGTGCCATCAGGCAGACTAGCGGTAGCACAGATACGCAGTATTTT. Translation: CAIRQTSGSTDTQYF.

V usage is TRBV4-1 and J usage is TRBJ1-1; weak D call: TRBD1 (5 bases). Looked up from germline, CDR1 is MGHRA and CDR2 is YSYEKL. The V gene lost 2 bases and the J gene lost 5 bases, with 15 bases spanning the gap. The CDR3 covers 15 residues. CDR3 amino acids: CASSQPQGLWTEAFF. DNA for the CDR3: TGCGCCAGCAGCCAACCTCAGGGATTATGGACTGAAGCTTTCTTT.

This clonotype was picked up many times. The chain carries TRBV7-9 and TRBJ1-1, with D possibly being TRBD1 (5 bases). Trimming cost V 2 bases and J 1 base, with 11 bases left between them. The CDR3 loop spans 15 amino acids. Germline loops: CDR1 SEHNR, CDR2 FQNEAQ (reference sequence). The CDR3 sequence: CASSLTPGKNTEAFF. CDR3 coding DNA: TGTGCCAGCAGCTTAACTCCAGGGAAGAACACTGAAGCTTTCTTT.

With regard to this clonotype: Being one base from a much bigger clone, this may be a read error. The V gene is TRBV14, the J gene TRBJ1-2; a weak D match, TRBD1 (6 bases). CDR1 is SGHDN, CDR2 FVKESK, per germline. CDR3 length: 11 residues. The V gene lost 6 bases and the J gene lost 6 bases, with 8 bases spanning the gap. The CDR3 loop reads CASRGGDGYTF. The CDR3 DNA sequence: TGTGCCAGCAGAGGGGGTGATGGCTACACCTTC.

This chain uses TRBV9 with TRBJ1-2; D is perhaps TRBD1 (5 bases). The CDR3 is made up of 14 amino acids. V lost 3 bases and J lost 6, with 15 bases in between. In germline, CDR1 is SGDLS, CDR2 YYNGEE. In DNA form, the CDR3 reads TGTGCCAGCAGCGAAAGGGACGCCGTGCATGGCTACACCTTC. Its protein product is CASSERDAVHGYTF.

The sample holds many counts of this clonotype. The chain links TRBV7-9 to TRBJ2-1; TRBD2 aligns across 8 bases. CDR3 size: 15 residues. Germline assignment: CDR1 SEHNR and CDR2 FQNEAQ (reference sequence). The V gene end was trimmed by 5 bases and the J gene end by 3 bases; junction bases not matched to a gene: 6. CDR3: CASSAETSVYNEQFF. In DNA form, the CDR3 reads TGTGCCAGCAGCGCAGAGACTAGCGTCTACAATGAGCAGTTCTTC.

The sample holds many counts of this clonotype. The chain carries TRBV6-1 and TRBJ2-7, with D unclear. This CDR3 is built from 11 residues. Germline V lookup: CDR1 MNHNS, CDR2 SASEGT. The V end lost 5 bases, the J end lost 3 bases, and 5 bases lay between the germline ends. The CDR3 spells CASSNSYEQYF. The CDR3 nucleotides read TGTGCCAGCAGTAACAGCTACGAGCAGTACTTC.

At least ten counts were recorded for this clonotype. The chain has TRBV5-1 and TRBJ2-7, with TRBD1 as a possible D gene (5 bases). V was pared by 0 bases and J by 6 bases, with 13 bases between. The CDR3 loop spans 14 amino acids. The germline V gene encodes CDR1 SGHRS and CDR2 YFSETQ. This CDR3 is CASSLAAQGSEQYF. The CDR3 DNA reads TGCGCCAGCAGCTTGGCCGCGCAGGGTAGCGAGCAGTACTTC.

This clonotype was recorded many times. The chain carries TRBV2 and TRBJ1-1; D perhaps matches TRBD1 (5 bases). Per the germline V gene, CDR1 is SNHLY and CDR2 is FYNNEI. The CDR3 consists of 15 residues. Trimming took off 11 bases at V and 2 bases at J, with 21 bases between the two ends. The CDR3 here is CACRHGAILNTEAFF. The CDR3 coding sequence is TGTGCCTGTCGACATGGGGCCATCCTAAACACTGAAGCTTTCTTT.

This clonotype was observed a single time. V usage is TRBV4-1 and J usage is TRBJ2-2; the D gene is possibly TRBD1 (6 bases). V lost 3 bases and J lost 7, with 18 bases in between. The CDR3 extends over 16 amino acids. The germline V gene encodes CDR1 MGHRA and CDR2 YSYEKL. Here the CDR3 DNA reads TGCGCCAGCAGCCACCAGGACAGTCTTTCTATCGGGGAGCTGTTTTTT. Translating gives CASSHQDSLSIGELFF.

Only a few counts were recorded for this clonotype. V is TRBV20-1 and J is TRBJ2-7, with TRBD1 matching over 10 bases. The V gene end was trimmed by 0 bases and the J gene end by 2 bases; junction bases not matched to a gene: 4. The CDR3 contains 15 residues. Looked up from germline, CDR1 is DFQATT and CDR2 is SNEGSKA (reference sequence). CDR3: CSARERDRGTYEQYF. The CDR3 DNA follows: TGCAGTGCTAGAGAGAGGGACAGGGGAACCTACGAGCAGTACTTC.

The chain recombines TRBV27 with TRBJ2-1; 16 bases fit TRBD2. J lost 9 bases, V lost 3 bases, and 5 bases had no gene match. The CDR3 spans 16 residues. The germline gives CDR1 MNHEY, CDR2 SMNVEV (reference sequence). CDR3 sequence: CASSFGTSGGGSEQFF. The CDR3 nucleotides read TGTGCCAGCAGTTTTGGGACTAGCGGGGGGGGAAGTGAGCAGTTCTTC.

V gene TRBV27 combines with J gene TRBJ1-2, with 7 nucleotides matching TRBD1. The CDR3 has 13 residues. The junction had 6 bases not matched to a gene; V was cut back by 5 bases and J by 6 bases. CDR1 is MNHEY and CDR2 is SMNVEV in the germline V gene (reference sequence). The CDR3 reads CASSTTGSNGYTF. CDR3 nucleotide sequence: TGTGCCAGCAGTACGACAGGGTCAAATGGCTACACCTTC.

The rearrangement uses TRBV6-1 and TRBJ1-2; 7 positions match TRBD1. Germline V gives CDR1 MNHNS, CDR2 SASEGT. Losses at the gene ends were 2 bases for V and 4 bases for J; bases not matched to a gene: 4. The CDR3 contains 14 residues. CDR3 amino acids: CASSERTGPYGYTF. The CDR3 DNA sequence: TGTGCCAGCAGTGAACGGACAGGTCCCTATGGCTACACCTTC.